The next 15 T cell receptor beta chains were all read from a single sample in a study of STAT5B mutations in CD4+ large granular lymphocyte leukemia. Profiled with immunoSEQ multiplex PCR; TCRdb holds only in-frame clones, not every one. The sample carries about 33,000 clones, roughly 80% recorded once. The sample consisted of CD4+ T cells from blood buffy coats. The receptors stem from a human donor in good health.

V usage is TRBV19 and J usage is TRBJ2-3; TRBD2 is a possible D gene (5 bases). Trimming stripped 5 bases from V and 1 base from J, with 19 bases between. Germline assignment: CDR1 LNHDA and CDR2 SQIVND (reference sequence). The CDR3 consists of 17 residues. CDR3 residues: CASSPISQTTGTDTQYF. In DNA, the CDR3 is TGTGCCAGTAGTCCCATTTCGCAGACTACAGGCACAGATACGCAGTATTTT. Combining the CDR3 with reference TRBV19 and TRBJ2-3 gives the whole variable domain DGGITQSPKYLFRKEGQNVTLSCEQNLNHDAMYWYRQDPGQGLRLIYYSQIVNDFQKGDIAEGYSVSREKKESFPLTVTSAQKNPTAFYLCASSPISQTTGTDTQYFGPGTRLTVL.

The chain recombines TRBV9 with TRBJ2-2; perhaps TRBD2 as D (5 bases). The CDR3 totals 14 residues. Germline V lookup: CDR1 SGDLS, CDR2 YYNGEE. V lost 2 bases and J lost 6, with 11 bases in between. Written as DNA, the CDR3 is TGTGCCAGCAGCGTTGAGGGAAACGCCGGGGAGCTGTTTTTT. This codes for CASSVEGNAGELFF.

V is TRBV29-1 and J is TRBJ1-1, with D perhaps TRBD1 (6 bases). Trimming left V 4 bases short and J 1 base short, with 10 bases between. The CDR3 consists of 13 residues. From germline, CDR1 is SQVTM and CDR2 ANQGSEA. CDR3 sequence reads: CSVGVTGNTEAFF. In DNA, the CDR3 is TGCAGCGTTGGGGTGACAGGGAACACTGAAGCTTTCTTT.

Remarks on this clone: A read error may produce the germline difference seen at one junction end. The rearrangement uses TRBV12-5 and TRBJ2-3; the D gene is possibly TRBD2 (5 bases). This CDR3 is 15 amino acids long. From germline, CDR1 is LGHNT and CDR2 FRNRAP. The CDR3 loop is CASGLGSASTDTQYF. The DNA for the CDR3 is TGTGCTAGTGGGTTGGGTAGCGCCAGCACAGATACGCAGTATTTT.

The chain combines TRBV6-5 with TRBJ1-5; D not certain. The V gene's germline CDR1 is MNHEY and CDR2 SVGAGI. Trimming pared 6 bases from V and 2 bases from J, leaving 11 bases between. This CDR3 has 14 residues. The CDR3 loop is CASSSTRRNQPQHF. The CDR3 DNA reads as TGTGCCAGCAGCAGTACTAGACGCAATCAGCCCCAGCATTTT.

The V and J genes are TRBV9 and TRBJ2-3; 7 bases fit TRBD2. This CDR3 has 15 residues. V shed 0 bases and J 2 bases; nucleotides not matched to a gene: 3. The germline gives CDR1 SGDLS, CDR2 YYNGEE. This CDR3 is CASSVVGDYTDTQYF. In DNA form, the CDR3 reads TGTGCCAGCAGCGTAGTAGGGGACTACACAGATACGCAGTATTTT.

This clone was observed a few times. The rearrangement joins TRBV29-1 to TRBJ1-2; the match to TRBD1 covers 8 bases. The CDR3 extends over 12 amino acids. With V trimmed by 8 bases and J by 1 base, 3 bases remained unmatched. Germline V gene lookup returns CDR1 SQVTM and CDR2 ANQGSEA. CDR3 in DNA: TGCAGCATAGACAGGGGTAACTATGGCTACACCTTC. Residues: CSIDRGNYGYTF.

The V and J genes are TRBV6-6 and TRBJ1-1, with D possibly being TRBD1 (6 bases). Germline V lookup: CDR1 MNHNY, CDR2 SVGAGI (reference sequence). V was clipped by 5 bases and J by 2 bases, with 12 bases between them. CDR3 length: 14 residues. CDR3 region: CASSRDRTNTEAFF. In nucleotides, the CDR3 is TGTGCCAGCAGTCGAGACAGGACTAACACTGAAGCTTTCTTT.

V and J are TRBV5-1 and TRBJ2-2, with a possible D match to TRBD1 (6 bases). V was shortened by 0 bases and J by 5 bases, with 17 bases between the two germline ends. The germline V gene encodes CDR1 SGHRS and CDR2 YFSETQ. The CDR3 sequence is 17 residues long. The DNA of the CDR3 is TGCGCCAGCAGCTTGGCGCCGGGACAAGAGAGAACCGGGGAGCTGTTTTTT. Encoded protein: CASSLAPGQERTGELFF.

The V and J genes are TRBV30 and TRBJ2-5; 14 positions agree with TRBD2. Trimming took 1 base from V and 5 from J; bases not matched to a gene: 6. Germline V gene sequence: CDR1 GTSNPN, CDR2 SVGIG (reference sequence). CDR3 length: 16 amino acids. CDR3 DNA sequence: TGTGCCTGGAGTGGAGGACTAGCGGGGGGCAGGGAGACCCAGTACTTC. The encoded protein is CAWSGGLAGGRETQYF.

The chain joins TRBV7-8 to TRBJ2-3; TRBD2 matches 13 bases. The J segment lost 0 bases and the V segment lost 4 bases, leaving 10 bases of the junction unmatched. CDR3 length: 19 amino acids. CDR1 is SGHVS and CDR2 is FQNEAQ in the germline V gene. CDR3 sequence (DNA): TGTGCCAGCAGCTCGCCACGGACTAGCGGGGGAACTAGCACAGATACGCAGTATTTT. Translating gives CASSSPRTSGGTSTDTQYF.

This chain joins TRBV6-1 and TRBJ1-5; D perhaps matches TRBD1 (5 bases). V was trimmed by 3 bases and J by 4 bases, leaving 13 bases between them. Germline V CDR1 and CDR2: MNHNS, SASEGT. The CDR3 extends over 15 amino acids. The CDR3 protein is CASSEMGVRNQPQHF. CDR3 coding DNA: TGTGCCAGCAGTGAGATGGGGGTTCGGAATCAGCCCCAGCATTTT.

The chain is built from TRBV30 and TRBJ2-5, with D possibly being TRBD1 or TRBD2 (6 bases each). Germline CDR1 GTSNPN, CDR2 SVGIG (reference sequence). The CDR3 loop spans 13 amino acids. V lost 4 bases, J lost 5 bases, and 14 bases lay in between. The CDR3 DNA reads as TGTGCCTGGAATGGGGGGCTGTGGGAGACCCAGTACTTC. It encodes CAWNGGLWETQYF.

CDR3 in DNA: TGTGCCAGCAGTTTACCCGGGACATCGAGCGAAAAACTGTTTTTT. Its protein product is CASSLPGTSSEKLFF. This chain uses TRBV5-6 with TRBJ1-4; a weak D match, TRBD1 (6 bases). Trimming shortened V by 5 bases and J by 8 bases, and 19 bases separated the two germline ends. The germline V gene has CDR1 SGHDT and CDR2 YYEEEE. CDR3 size: 15 residues. Full variable domain (outside the CDR3, taken from reference TRBV5-6 and TRBJ1-4): DAGVTQSPTHLIKTRGQQVTLRCSPKSGHDTVSWYQQALGQGPQFIFQYYEEEERQRGNFPDRFSGHQFPNYSSELNVNALLLGDSALYLCASSLPGTSSEKLFFGSGTQLSVL.

The rearrangement links TRBV7-9 to TRBJ2-5; tentatively, D is TRBD1 (5 bases). V lost 4 bases, J lost 5 bases, and 20 bases lay in between. Germline values: CDR1 SEHNR, CDR2 FQNEAQ (reference sequence). This CDR3 has 16 amino acids. CDR3 sequence: CASSSLPLGRSETQYF. The DNA of the CDR3 is TGTGCCAGCAGCTCACTGCCGTTGGGGCGGTCGGAGACCCAGTACTTC.